Listed below are T cell receptor beta chains from one sample, sequenced in a study of CD8 T cells in ankylosing spondylitis. TCRdb reprocessed the 5' RACE reads with MiXCR, giving one entry per CDR3 protein. The sample includes approximately 520,000 distinct CDR3 sequences, less than 6% of them seen just once. The sequenced material came from blood, either unsorted or a sorted T cell fraction (not recorded which). The source is a male donor with ankylosing spondylitis. CDR3s include the opening cysteine and the closing phenylalanine or tryptophan. D genes are given only for firm matches. For some rows the clone size is stated as once, few or many, or as a class when expanded; others skip it.

cdr3_aa: CASSFDREGGYTF
cdr3_nt: TGTGCCAGCAGCTTCGACAGGGAGGGGGGCTACACCTTC
cdr3_length: 13
v_call: TRBV7-2
d_call: TRBD1
clone_size: NA
j_call: TRBJ1-2

cdr3_aa: CASSLRGEGRLGNTIYF
cdr3_nt: TGTGCCAGCAGCTTAAGAGGCGAAGGCCGGCTCGGAAACACCATATATTTT
cdr3_length: 17
v_call: TRBV7-2
d_call: NA
clone_size: many
j_call: TRBJ1-3

cdr3_aa: CASRTGSSYNEQFF
cdr3_nt: TGTGCCAGCAGGACAGGGAGCTCCTACAATGAGCAGTTCTTC
cdr3_length: 14
v_call: TRBV12-3/TRBV12-4
d_call: TRBD1
clone_size: many
j_call: TRBJ2-1

cdr3_aa: CASSLGAGVGNEQFF
cdr3_nt: TGTGCCAGCAGCTTAGGAGCGGGAGTGGGCAATGAGCAGTTCTTC
cdr3_length: 15
v_call: TRBV7-9
d_call: TRBD2
clone_size: few
j_call: TRBJ2-1

cdr3_aa: CASSLGLEQGKAFF
cdr3_nt: TGTGCCAGCAGCTTAGGGTTGGAACAGGGAAAAGCTTTCTTT
cdr3_length: 14
v_call: TRBV7-8
d_call: NA
clone_size: NA
j_call: TRBJ1-1

cdr3_aa: CSAPTGNNSPLHF
cdr3_nt: TGCAGTGCTCCGACCGGTAATAATTCACCCCTCCACTTT
cdr3_length: 13
v_call: TRBV20-1
d_call: NA
clone_size: many
j_call: TRBJ1-6

cdr3_aa: CASSVPRGGVNTGELFF
cdr3_nt: TGTGCCAGCAGCGTCCCCCGTGGGGGGGTGAACACCGGGGAGCTGTTTTTT
cdr3_length: 17
v_call: TRBV9
d_call: TRBD2
clone_size: many
j_call: TRBJ2-2

cdr3_aa: CSASLGGPTDTQYF
cdr3_nt: TGCAGTGCTAGTCTCGGGGGACCTACAGATACGCAGTATTTT
cdr3_length: 14
v_call: TRBV20-1
d_call: NA
clone_size: few
j_call: TRBJ2-3

cdr3_aa: CASSSRTNNSPLHF
cdr3_nt: TGCGCCAGCAGCTCCCGGACAAATAATTCACCCCTCCACTTT
cdr3_length: 14
v_call: TRBV5-1
d_call: NA
clone_size: many
j_call: TRBJ1-6

cdr3_aa: CASSLGTFSSGNTIYF
cdr3_nt: TGTGCCAGCAGTCTCGGGACATTCTCTTCTGGAAACACCATATATTTT
cdr3_length: 16
v_call: TRBV7-2
d_call: NA
clone_size: many
j_call: TRBJ1-3

cdr3_aa: CASTDPTDRNTEAFF
cdr3_nt: TGTGCCAGCACCGATCCCACGGACAGGAACACTGAAGCTTTCTTT
cdr3_length: 15
v_call: TRBV28
d_call: NA
clone_size: many
j_call: TRBJ1-1

cdr3_aa: CASSLVASGGADEQFF
cdr3_nt: TGTGCCAGCAGCTTAGTGGCCAGCGGGGGGGCGGATGAGCAGTTCTTC
cdr3_length: 16
v_call: TRBV7-2
d_call: TRBD2
clone_size: many
j_call: TRBJ2-1

cdr3_aa: CASSFRSSWGNEQFF
cdr3_nt: TGTGCCAGCAGTTTTCGTAGTAGTTGGGGCAATGAGCAGTTCTTC
cdr3_length: 15
v_call: TRBV28
d_call: NA
clone_size: few
j_call: TRBJ2-1

cdr3_aa: CASSYSEREKDEQYF
cdr3_nt: TGTGCCAGCAGTTACTCTGAGCGGGAGAAGGACGAGCAGTACTTC
cdr3_length: 15
v_call: TRBV6-5
d_call: TRBD2
clone_size: many
j_call: TRBJ2-7

cdr3_aa: CSASPQETNYGYTF
cdr3_nt: TGCAGTGCTAGTCCTCAGGAAACTAACTATGGCTACACCTTC
cdr3_length: 14
v_call: TRBV20-1
d_call: NA
clone_size: many
j_call: TRBJ1-2

cdr3_aa: CATSDAGTSGNYNEQFF
cdr3_nt: TGTGCCACCAGTGATGCCGGGACTAGCGGGAACTACAATGAGCAGTTCTTC
cdr3_length: 17
v_call: TRBV24-1
d_call: TRBD2
clone_size: many
j_call: TRBJ2-1

cdr3_aa: CASSSFGQPQHF
cdr3_nt: TGTGCCAGCAGCTCCTTTGGTCAGCCCCAGCATTTT
cdr3_length: 12
v_call: TRBV5-4
d_call: NA
clone_size: many
j_call: TRBJ1-5

cdr3_aa: CASSTPTGVSFGELFF
cdr3_nt: TGTGCCAGCAGCACTCCAACAGGGGTATCCTTCGGGGAGCTGTTTTTT
cdr3_length: 16
v_call: TRBV7-9
d_call: TRBD1
clone_size: many
j_call: TRBJ2-2

cdr3_aa: CAISESAGRSYNEQFF
cdr3_nt: TGTGCCATCAGTGAGTCGGCCGGACGCTCCTACAATGAGCAGTTCTTC
cdr3_length: 16
v_call: TRBV10-3
d_call: NA
clone_size: many
j_call: TRBJ2-1

cdr3_aa: CASSNRSGKKDTQYF
cdr3_nt: TGTGCCAGCTCTAACCGCAGCGGGAAGAAAGATACGCAGTATTTT
cdr3_length: 15
v_call: TRBV18
d_call: TRBD2
clone_size: NA
j_call: TRBJ2-3

cdr3_aa: CASSLPGSGGTEAFF
cdr3_nt: TGTGCCAGCAGTTTGCCGGGGTCGGGGGGCACTGAAGCTTTCTTT
cdr3_length: 15
v_call: TRBV28
d_call: NA
clone_size: NA
j_call: TRBJ1-1

cdr3_aa: CASSQGVGSSLGYTF
cdr3_nt: TGTGCCAGCAGCCAAGGGGTCGGTTCTTCTCTTGGCTACACCTTC
cdr3_length: 15
v_call: TRBV14
d_call: NA
clone_size: many
j_call: TRBJ1-2

cdr3_aa: CASSLARSSYNSPLHF
cdr3_nt: TGTGCCAGCAGCTTGGCGCGGAGCTCCTATAATTCACCCCTCCACTTT
cdr3_length: 16
v_call: TRBV5-5
d_call: NA
clone_size: many
j_call: TRBJ1-6

cdr3_aa: CAISEGLASGAYEQYF
cdr3_nt: TGTGCCATCAGTGAGGGTTTGGCTAGCGGGGCTTACGAGCAGTACTTC
cdr3_length: 16
v_call: TRBV10-3
d_call: TRBD2
clone_size: NA
j_call: TRBJ2-7

cdr3_aa: CSVYRQETQYF
cdr3_nt: TGCAGTGTTTATAGGCAAGAGACCCAGTACTTC
cdr3_length: 11
v_call: TRBV20-1
d_call: NA
clone_size: few
j_call: TRBJ2-5

cdr3_aa: CASSPGGHNEQFF
cdr3_nt: TGTGCCAGCTCACCGGGGGGGCACAATGAGCAGTTCTTC
cdr3_length: 13
v_call: TRBV18
d_call: NA
clone_size: many
j_call: TRBJ2-1

cdr3_aa: CATSRGTSGEETQYF
cdr3_nt: TGTGCCACCAGCAGGGGGACTAGCGGGGAAGAGACCCAGTACTTC
cdr3_length: 15
v_call: TRBV15
d_call: TRBD2
clone_size: NA
j_call: TRBJ2-5

cdr3_aa: CLSGSLFGELFF
cdr3_nt: TGTCTTAGCGGGAGCTTGTTCGGGGAGCTGTTTTTT
cdr3_length: 12
v_call: TRBV12-3/TRBV12-4
d_call: TRBD2
clone_size: many
j_call: TRBJ2-2

cdr3_aa: CASSWTGGIRDGYTF
cdr3_nt: TGTGCCAGCAGTTGGACAGGGGGCATACGTGATGGCTACACCTTC
cdr3_length: 15
v_call: TRBV6-5
d_call: TRBD1
clone_size: many
j_call: TRBJ1-2

cdr3_aa: CASRVAGVGADTQYF
cdr3_nt: TGTGCCAGCAGGGTAGCGGGGGTAGGGGCAGATACGCAGTATTTT
cdr3_length: 15
v_call: TRBV12-3/TRBV12-4
d_call: TRBD2
clone_size: many
j_call: TRBJ2-3

cdr3_aa: CASSQLGGPQNTGELFF
cdr3_nt: TGTGCCAGCAGCCAACTGGGGGGGCCCCAGAACACCGGGGAGCTGTTTTTT
cdr3_length: 17
v_call: TRBV4-2
d_call: NA
clone_size: many
j_call: TRBJ2-2

cdr3_aa: CASSLWVRADTQYF
cdr3_nt: TGTGCCAGCAGTTTATGGGTGCGAGCAGATACGCAGTATTTT
cdr3_length: 14
v_call: TRBV27
d_call: NA
clone_size: many
j_call: TRBJ2-3

cdr3_aa: CAISPDRSDTQYF
cdr3_nt: TGTGCCATCAGCCCGGACCGCTCCGATACGCAGTATTTT
cdr3_length: 13
v_call: TRBV4-1
d_call: NA
clone_size: NA
j_call: TRBJ2-3